A selection of T cell receptor beta chains follows, all from one sample in a study of T cell changes during pregnancy in multiple sclerosis. Libraries were prepared by immunoSEQ multiplex PCR; TCRdb keeps only in-frame clonotypes and omits some of them. The sample shows roughly 76,000 clones, around nine tenths of them seen only once. The source was CD4+ T cells from peripheral blood mononuclear cells, collected in the second trimester of pregnancy. The receptors originated from a female donor with multiple sclerosis, enrolled in a pregnancy study. Both conserved end residues are part of each CDR3. Each record gives: CDR3 protein, CDR3 DNA, V gene, J gene, clone size, D gene. A D gene is named only where the DNA matches it firmly. Clone size appears in some rows only: once, few, many, or a class for an expanded clone.

CDR3aa: CASSGSMSNQPQHF
CDR3nt: TGTGCCAGTTCGGGGTCTATGAGCAATCAGCCCCAGCATTTT
v_gene: TRBV19
j_gene: TRBJ1-5
abundance: once
d_gene: NA

CDR3aa: CASSFSTGNNSPLHF
CDR3nt: TGTGCCAGCAGCTTTTCGACAGGGAATAATTCACCCCTCCACTTT
v_gene: TRBV7-9
j_gene: TRBJ1-6
abundance: once
d_gene: TRBD1

CDR3aa: CASSESGGSTDTQYF
CDR3nt: TGTGCCAGCAGTGAGTCGGGGGGGAGCACAGATACGCAGTATTTT
v_gene: TRBV6-4
j_gene: TRBJ2-3
abundance: NA
d_gene: TRBD2

CDR3aa: CASSFYRNTGELFF
CDR3nt: TGTGCCAGCAGCTTCTACAGGAACACCGGGGAGCTGTTTTTT
v_gene: TRBV7-6
j_gene: TRBJ2-2
abundance: NA
d_gene: NA

CDR3aa: CASSVLSGGRSYEQYF
CDR3nt: TGCGCCAGCAGCGTTTTGAGCGGGGGGCGTAGCTACGAGCAGTACTTC
v_gene: TRBV10-2
j_gene: TRBJ2-7
abundance: NA
d_gene: TRBD2

CDR3aa: CASSFSRTEAFF
CDR3nt: TGTGCCAGCAGCTTTTCTAGGACTGAAGCTTTCTTT
v_gene: TRBV5-6
j_gene: TRBJ1-1
abundance: NA
d_gene: NA

CDR3aa: CASSLVRQASYEQYF
CDR3nt: TGCGCCAGCAGCTTGGTACGGCAGGCGAGCTACGAGCAGTACTTC
v_gene: TRBV5-1
j_gene: TRBJ2-7
abundance: NA
d_gene: NA

CDR3aa: CASRNRGGQKQETQYF
CDR3nt: TGCGCCAGCAGAAACCGGGGGGGACAGAAACAAGAGACCCAGTACTTC
v_gene: TRBV5-1
j_gene: TRBJ2-5
abundance: NA
d_gene: NA

CDR3aa: CASSLALAGAYNEQFF
CDR3nt: TGTGCCAGCAGCTTAGCACTAGCGGGAGCCTACAATGAGCAGTTCTTC
v_gene: TRBV7-2
j_gene: TRBJ2-1
abundance: NA
d_gene: TRBD2

CDR3aa: CASSFAQGGLFF
CDR3nt: TGTGCCAGCAGCTTCGCACAGGGTGGACTGTTTTTT
v_gene: TRBV7-8
j_gene: TRBJ1-4
abundance: NA
d_gene: NA

CDR3aa: CASSSLAGGYYEQYF
CDR3nt: TGTGCCAGCAGTTCCCTAGCGGGAGGGTACTACGAGCAGTACTTC
v_gene: TRBV6-5
j_gene: TRBJ2-7
abundance: NA
d_gene: TRBD2

CDR3aa: CASSSDRGYGYTF
CDR3nt: TGTGCCAGCAGTTCGGACAGGGGCTATGGCTACACCTTC
v_gene: TRBV6-5
j_gene: TRBJ1-2
abundance: NA
d_gene: TRBD1

CDR3aa: CASSLRQGNIQYF
CDR3nt: TGTGCCAGCTCACTTCGCCAGGGGAACATTCAGTACTTC
v_gene: TRBV18
j_gene: TRBJ2-4
abundance: few
d_gene: NA

CDR3aa: CASSIGEAKTQPQHF
CDR3nt: TGTGCCAGTAGTATAGGCGAAGCTAAGACACAGCCCCAGCATTTT
v_gene: TRBV19
j_gene: TRBJ1-5
abundance: NA
d_gene: NA

CDR3aa: CASSLPGGFKTQYF
CDR3nt: TGTGCCAGCAGTTTACCGGGAGGCTTTAAGACCCAGTACTTC
v_gene: TRBV28
j_gene: TRBJ2-5
abundance: once
d_gene: TRBD2

CDR3aa: CASSVEGQGASEQYF
CDR3nt: TGTGCCAGCAGCGTAGAAGGGCAGGGGGCAAGTGAGCAGTACTTC
v_gene: TRBV9
j_gene: TRBJ2-7
abundance: NA
d_gene: TRBD1

CDR3aa: CASSFSSHSNQPQHF
CDR3nt: TGTGCCAGCAGCTTTAGCAGCCATAGCAATCAGCCCCAGCATTTT
v_gene: TRBV7-7
j_gene: TRBJ1-5
abundance: once
d_gene: NA

CDR3aa: CASQWDRGAQETQYF
CDR3nt: TGCGCCAGCCAATGGGACAGGGGAGCCCAAGAGACCCAGTACTTC
v_gene: TRBV5-1
j_gene: TRBJ2-5
abundance: NA
d_gene: TRBD1

CDR3aa: CASSGTGPYEQYF
CDR3nt: TGTGCCAGCTCCGGGACAGGGCCCTACGAGCAGTACTTC
v_gene: TRBV10-3
j_gene: TRBJ2-7
abundance: once
d_gene: TRBD1

CDR3aa: CASSQLTGTYSSYNSPLHF
CDR3nt: TGTGCCAGCAGCCAACTTACAGGGACATACAGCTCCTATAATTCACCCCTCCACTTT
v_gene: TRBV14
j_gene: TRBJ1-6
abundance: NA
d_gene: NA

CDR3aa: CASSILTAATYGYTF
CDR3nt: TGTGCCAGTAGTATTCTTACGGCGGCTACCTATGGCTACACCTTC
v_gene: TRBV19
j_gene: TRBJ1-2
abundance: few
d_gene: NA

CDR3aa: CASSEAQRALFF
CDR3nt: TGTGCCAGCAGTGAAGCCCAGCGGGCACTGTTTTTT
v_gene: TRBV6-1
j_gene: TRBJ1-4
abundance: NA
d_gene: NA

CDR3aa: CASSVPGGPDGYTF
CDR3nt: TGTGCCAGCAGCGTCCCGGGGGGCCCGGATGGCTACACCTTC
v_gene: TRBV9
j_gene: TRBJ1-2
abundance: NA
d_gene: NA

CDR3aa: CASSEMGYEQYF
CDR3nt: TGTGCCAGCAGTGAAATGGGCTATGAGCAGTACTTC
v_gene: TRBV6-1
j_gene: TRBJ2-7
abundance: NA
d_gene: NA

CDR3aa: CASSSWTSGDTDTQYF
CDR3nt: TGTGCCAGCAGCTCCTGGACTAGCGGGGACACAGATACGCAGTATTTT
v_gene: TRBV11-3
j_gene: TRBJ2-3
abundance: NA
d_gene: TRBD2

CDR3aa: CASSVKPTGGINTEAFF
CDR3nt: TGTGCCAGCAGCGTAAAGCCCACGGGGGGAATCAACACTGAAGCTTTCTTT
v_gene: TRBV9
j_gene: TRBJ1-1
abundance: once
d_gene: NA

CDR3aa: CSVGTVEAFF
CDR3nt: TGCAGCGTTGGGACAGTTGAAGCTTTCTTT
v_gene: TRBV29-1
j_gene: TRBJ1-1
abundance: NA
d_gene: NA

CDR3aa: CASSHLRGKDTGELFF
CDR3nt: TGTGCCAGCAGCCACCTCCGGGGGAAGGACACCGGGGAGCTGTTTTTT
v_gene: TRBV5-4
j_gene: TRBJ2-2
abundance: NA
d_gene: NA

CDR3aa: CAIRPGLGVYEQYF
CDR3nt: TGTGCCATCAGGCCGGGACTGGGAGTCTACGAGCAGTACTTC
v_gene: TRBV10-3
j_gene: TRBJ2-7
abundance: NA
d_gene: NA

CDR3aa: CASSWQAPYGYTF
CDR3nt: TGTGCCAGCAGCTGGCAGGCCCCCTATGGCTACACCTTC
v_gene: TRBV5-6
j_gene: TRBJ1-2
abundance: NA
d_gene: NA

CDR3aa: CAWRGQFYNEQFF
CDR3nt: TGTGCCTGGAGGGGACAGTTCTACAATGAGCAGTTCTTC
v_gene: TRBV30
j_gene: TRBJ2-1
abundance: NA
d_gene: TRBD1

CDR3aa: CASSQDVVAGYGYTF
CDR3nt: TGCGCCAGCAGCCAAGATGTGGTGGCGGGGTATGGCTACACCTTC
v_gene: TRBV4-1
j_gene: TRBJ1-2
abundance: NA
d_gene: NA

CDR3aa: CASSERAGTEHQPQHF
CDR3nt: TGTGCCAGCAGTGAAAGAGCAGGGACTGAGCACCAGCCCCAGCATTTT
v_gene: TRBV6-1
j_gene: TRBJ1-5
abundance: NA
d_gene: NA

CDR3aa: CASSRRDSSRETQYF
CDR3nt: TGTGCCAGCAGCAGGCGGGACAGTTCCCGGGAGACCCAGTACTTC
v_gene: TRBV7-8
j_gene: TRBJ2-5
abundance: NA
d_gene: NA

CDR3aa: CASRGQTNEKLFF
CDR3nt: TGTGCCAGCAGGGGACAGACTAATGAAAAACTGTTTTTT
v_gene: TRBV27
j_gene: TRBJ1-4
abundance: NA
d_gene: TRBD1

CDR3aa: CASSGSGRGNTGELFF
CDR3nt: TGCGCCAGCAGCGGGTCTGGCAGGGGAAACACCGGGGAGCTGTTTTTT
v_gene: TRBV5-1
j_gene: TRBJ2-2
abundance: NA
d_gene: NA

CDR3aa: CASSQGLADTQYF
CDR3nt: TGTGCCAGCAGCCAGGGATTAGCGGATACGCAGTATTTT
v_gene: TRBV4-2
j_gene: TRBJ2-3
abundance: NA
d_gene: NA

CDR3aa: CASSPSGVLYF
CDR3nt: TGTGCCAGCTCACCGTCGGGAGTCCTGTACTTC
v_gene: TRBV18
j_gene: TRBJ2-7
abundance: NA
d_gene: NA

CDR3aa: CASSGTDSLNTEAFF
CDR3nt: TGTGCCAGCAGCGGGACGGACAGCCTGAACACTGAAGCTTTCTTT
v_gene: TRBV9
j_gene: TRBJ1-1
abundance: NA
d_gene: NA

CDR3aa: CASSDFGGDEKLFF
CDR3nt: TGTGCCAGCAGCGACTTTGGGGGGGATGAAAAACTGTTTTTT
v_gene: TRBV5-6
j_gene: TRBJ1-4
abundance: NA
d_gene: NA

CDR3aa: CAWAFGQGLANYGYTF
CDR3nt: TGTGCCTGGGCCTTCGGACAAGGGTTAGCTAACTATGGCTACACCTTC
v_gene: TRBV30
j_gene: TRBJ1-2
abundance: NA
d_gene: NA

CDR3aa: CASMGPMGGIYTEAFF
CDR3nt: TGTGCCAGCATGGGACCCATGGGGGGGATCTACACTGAAGCTTTCTTT
v_gene: TRBV28
j_gene: TRBJ1-1
abundance: NA
d_gene: NA

CDR3aa: CSVVNSGRASTDTQYF
CDR3nt: TGCAGCGTCGTTAATAGCGGGAGGGCCAGCACAGATACGCAGTATTTT
v_gene: TRBV29-1
j_gene: TRBJ2-3
abundance: once
d_gene: TRBD2